This T cell receptor beta chain appears in the sequencing data of a study of blood T cell repertoires in COVID-19. TCRdb's copy holds only in-frame clones and misses some; the assay was immunoSEQ multiplex PCR. The table records about 380,000 clones, around 89% of them present only once. In germline, CDR1 is SGHTA, CDR2 FQGNSA. The CDR3 runs to 15 residues. V was pared by 4 bases and J by 1 base, with 13 bases between. The chain combines TRBV7-2 with TRBJ1-1; no clear D gene. The TCR comes from a man between 40 and 49 years old with acute or convalescent COVID-19. Sequencing input: peripheral blood. The CDR3 is CASSSSPGANTEAFF. CDR3 nucleotide sequence: TGTGCCAGCAGCTCGTCCCCGGGTGCGAACACTGAAGCTTTCTTT.